Listed below are T cell receptor beta chains from one sample, sequenced in a study of blood T cell repertoires in COVID-19. Here immunoSEQ multiplex PCR was the method, and the copy in TCRdb shows in-frame clones only, minus some. The sample comprises 310,000 or so clones, roughly 91% of which are singletons, and 1% rests with the top ten. Sequencing input: peripheral blood. Receptor source: a man in his fifties with active or convalescent COVID-19. Both conserved end residues are part of each CDR3. D genes are given only for firm matches. Clone size appears in some rows only: once, few, many, or a class for an expanded clone.

d_call: TRBD2; j_call: TRBJ2-3; v_call: TRBV7-3; clone_size: .; cdr3_aa: CASSSGSRGGTDTQYF; cdr3_nt: TGTGCCAGCAGCTCCGGGTCCCGCGGGGGGACAGATACGCAGTATTTT
d_call: TRBD2; j_call: TRBJ2-1; v_call: TRBV7-2; clone_size: .; cdr3_aa: CASSLGLVRGEQFF; cdr3_nt: TGTGCCAGCAGCCTGGGACTAGTTCGTGGTGAGCAGTTCTTC
d_call: .; j_call: TRBJ2-1; v_call: TRBV7-9; clone_size: .; cdr3_aa: CASSLSGANNEQFF; cdr3_nt: TGTGCCAGCAGCTTGAGCGGAGCTAACAATGAGCAGTTCTTC
d_call: .; j_call: TRBJ1-2; v_call: TRBV19; clone_size: .; cdr3_aa: CASSRGTDYGYTF; cdr3_nt: TGTGCCAGTAGTCGCGGGACGGATTATGGCTACACCTTC
d_call: .; j_call: TRBJ1-5; v_call: TRBV1; clone_size: .; cdr3_aa: CTSSQDPKRDQPQHF; cdr3_nt: TGCACCAGCAGCCAAGACCCTAAGAGAGATCAGCCCCAGCATTTT
d_call: .; j_call: TRBJ1-1; v_call: TRBV19; clone_size: few; cdr3_aa: CASSLQGSMNTEAFF; cdr3_nt: TGTGCCAGTAGCCTACAGGGCTCCATGAACACTGAAGCTTTCTTT
d_call: .; j_call: TRBJ1-5; v_call: TRBV19; clone_size: .; cdr3_aa: CASSMDRSNQPQHF; cdr3_nt: TGTGCCAGTAGTATGGACAGAAGCAATCAGCCCCAGCATTTT
d_call: TRBD1; j_call: TRBJ2-7; v_call: TRBV11-2; clone_size: few; cdr3_aa: CASSFNRGDYEQYF; cdr3_nt: TGTGCCAGCAGCTTTAACAGGGGGGACTACGAGCAGTACTTC
d_call: TRBD2; j_call: TRBJ2-1; v_call: TRBV2; clone_size: .; cdr3_aa: CASGNPGLAAQFF; cdr3_nt: TGTGCCAGCGGGAACCCGGGACTAGCGGCCCAGTTCTTC
d_call: .; j_call: TRBJ2-7; v_call: TRBV18; clone_size: .; cdr3_aa: CASSLMERVPAEQYF; cdr3_nt: TGTGCCAGCTCACTAATGGAACGGGTCCCAGCGGAGCAGTACTTC
d_call: .; j_call: TRBJ1-4; v_call: TRBV28; clone_size: .; cdr3_aa: CASSSGSLNEKLFF; cdr3_nt: TGTGCCAGCAGCTCCGGGTCCCTTAATGAAAAACTGTTTTTT
d_call: TRBD1; j_call: TRBJ2-7; v_call: TRBV28; clone_size: .; cdr3_aa: CASSMGQGPYEQYF; cdr3_nt: TGTGCCAGCAGTATGGGACAGGGCCCTTACGAGCAGTACTTC
d_call: .; j_call: TRBJ1-6; v_call: TRBV6-4; clone_size: .; cdr3_aa: CASSVSIQAGTHNSPLHF; cdr3_nt: TGTGCCAGCAGTGTATCAATCCAAGCCGGGACACATAATTCACCCCTCCACTTT
d_call: .; j_call: TRBJ2-3; v_call: TRBV29-1; clone_size: few; cdr3_aa: CSVVGGGTDTQYF; cdr3_nt: TGCAGCGTTGTCGGCGGGGGCACAGATACGCAGTATTTT
d_call: .; j_call: TRBJ2-1; v_call: TRBV4-2; clone_size: .; cdr3_aa: CASSLPPAARDLNEQFF; cdr3_nt: TGTGCCAGCAGCCTCCCCCCTGCAGCCCGGGATCTTAATGAGCAGTTCTTC
d_call: TRBD1; j_call: TRBJ1-1; v_call: TRBV3-1/TRBV3-2; clone_size: .; cdr3_aa: CASSRQGDTEAFF; cdr3_nt: TGTGCCAGCAGCCGACAGGGAGATACTGAAGCTTTCTTT
d_call: TRBD2; j_call: TRBJ2-3; v_call: TRBV5-1; clone_size: .; cdr3_aa: CASSIGLAVTDTQYF; cdr3_nt: TGCGCCAGCAGCATAGGACTAGCGGTTACAGATACGCAGTATTTT
d_call: .; j_call: TRBJ1-5; v_call: TRBV18; clone_size: .; cdr3_aa: CASSPSEHNQPQHF; cdr3_nt: TGTGCCAGCTCCCCTTCCGAGCACAATCAGCCCCAGCATTTT
d_call: TRBD2; j_call: TRBJ2-2; v_call: TRBV3-1/TRBV3-2; clone_size: .; cdr3_aa: CASSQFLSGVGPGELFF; cdr3_nt: TGTGCCAGCAGCCAATTCCTCAGCGGGGTGGGGCCCGGGGAGCTGTTTTTT
d_call: .; j_call: TRBJ1-5; v_call: TRBV4-1; clone_size: .; cdr3_aa: CASSQDEGEGQPQHF; cdr3_nt: TGCGCCAGCAGCCAAGATGAGGGGGAGGGTCAGCCCCAGCATTTT
d_call: .; j_call: TRBJ2-5; v_call: TRBV5-5; clone_size: few; cdr3_aa: CASSLGQGAETQYF; cdr3_nt: TGTGCCAGCAGCTTGGGGCAGGGTGCCGAGACCCAGTACTTC
d_call: .; j_call: TRBJ1-6; v_call: TRBV18; clone_size: .; cdr3_aa: CASSPATPPVSPLHF; cdr3_nt: TGTGCCAGCTCACCGGCGACACCTCCCGTTTCACCCCTCCACTTT
d_call: TRBD1; j_call: TRBJ2-7; v_call: TRBV28; clone_size: .; cdr3_aa: CASSPDRAAYEQYF; cdr3_nt: TGTGCCAGCAGCCCCGACAGGGCGGCGTACGAGCAGTACTTC
d_call: .; j_call: TRBJ1-2; v_call: TRBV2; clone_size: .; cdr3_aa: CASSSGGSYGYTF; cdr3_nt: TGTGCCAGCAGTTCGGGTGGGAGCTATGGCTACACCTTC
d_call: .; j_call: TRBJ1-2; v_call: TRBV28; clone_size: .; cdr3_aa: CASNTRGGYTF; cdr3_nt: TGTGCCAGCAATACCCGCGGTGGCTACACCTTC
d_call: .; j_call: TRBJ2-7; v_call: TRBV6-5; clone_size: once; cdr3_aa: CASIGPGAEQYF; cdr3_nt: TGTGCCAGCATCGGACCAGGGGCCGAGCAGTACTTC